The entry that follows covers one T cell receptor beta chain sequence. Germline assignment: CDR1 WSHSY and CDR2 SAAADI. The CDR3 totals 15 residues. With 9 bases clipped from V and 2 bases from J, the junction kept 9 bases outside the gene matches. The record originates from a study of control samples from healthy donors and cancer patients. Profiled with immunoSEQ multiplex PCR; TCRdb holds only in-frame clones, not every one. Among about 96,000 clones listed, 90% to 95% were seen once. This sequence joins TRBV10-2 and TRBJ2-7; TRBD2 matches 11 bases. This receptor was identified in a man between 18 and 29 years old in good health. Sequenced input: blood. CDR3 sequence: CASYTRLAGTYEQYF. CDR3 bases: TGCGCCAGTTACACTAGACTAGCGGGAACCTACGAGCAGTACTTC.